The entry below describes one T cell receptor (beta chain). The antigen is unknown. Here immunoSEQ multiplex PCR was the method, and the copy in TCRdb shows in-frame clones only, minus some. The table shows about 89,000 clones, with around 89% occurring only once. These data are taken from a study of T cell responses to AZD1222 COVID-19 vaccine. The CDR3 has 16 residues. CDR1 and CDR2 (germline): SGHAT, FQNNGV. Trimming took 0 bases from V and 3 from J, leaving 9 bases between them. Findings and limits, study-wide: Baseline serostatus was positive in only 5 to 7 AZD1222 recipients.

The clonotype was recovered from an adult who received the AZD1222 COVID-19 vaccine. The chain employs TRBV11-2 and TRBJ2-6; D is possibly TRBD2 (7 bases). The specimen was peripheral blood, collected 28 days after the second AZD1222 dose. CDR3 nucleotides: TGTGCCAGCAGCTTAGACGGGGGGCTTGGGGCCAACGTCCTGACTTTC. The encoded protein is CASSLDGGLGANVLTF. Using reference TRBV11-2 and TRBJ2-6 for the parts outside the CDR3, the full variable domain is EAGVAQSPRYKIIEKRQSVAFWCNPISGHATLYWYQQILGQGPKLLIQFQNNGVVDDSQLPKDRFSAERLKGVDSTLKIQPAKLEDSAVYLCASSLDGGLGANVLTFGAGSRLTVL.